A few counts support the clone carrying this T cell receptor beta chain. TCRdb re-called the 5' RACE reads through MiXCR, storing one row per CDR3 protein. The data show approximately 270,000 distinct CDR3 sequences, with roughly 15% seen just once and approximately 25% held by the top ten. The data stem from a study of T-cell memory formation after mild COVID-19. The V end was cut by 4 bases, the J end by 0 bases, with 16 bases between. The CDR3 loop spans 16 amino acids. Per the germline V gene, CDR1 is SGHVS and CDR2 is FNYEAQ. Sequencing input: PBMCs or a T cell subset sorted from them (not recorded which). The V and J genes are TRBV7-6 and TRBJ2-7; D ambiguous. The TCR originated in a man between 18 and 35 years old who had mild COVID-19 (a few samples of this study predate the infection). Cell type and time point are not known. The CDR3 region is CASSSDDVGDSYEQYV. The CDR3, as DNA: TGTGCCAGCAGCTCAGACGATGTTGGGGACTCCTACGAGCAGTACGTC.